This TCR beta chain was identified during a study of T-cell memory formation after mild COVID-19. Study summary: TCR clustering was largely donor specific. Whole-study findings and limits: Clones that shrank (day 15 to 85) were balanced CD4/CD8, whereas later expanders leaned CD4+.

Turning to this clonotype: What it binds is unknown.

The ends lost 3 bases at V and 2 bases at J; junction bases unmatched: 4. The CDR3 consists of 15 residues. Germline CDR1 is SGDLS and CDR2 is YYNGEE. Constant-segment-primed 5'RACE gave TCR alpha and TCR beta cDNA libraries with sample barcodes and UMIs. TCRdb independently ran MiXCR on the 5' RACE reads; one entry per CDR3 protein. The table shows approximately 300,000 distinct CDR3 sequences, with more than 15% occurring only once. The receptor was derived from a man younger than 30 who had mild COVID-19 (a few samples of this study predate the infection). Cell type and time point are not known. The chain carries TRBV9 and TRBJ2-5, with TRBD2 matching over 10 bases. Sequences were obtained from PBMCs or a T cell subset sorted from them (not recorded which). CDR3: CASSASGGRQETQYF. The CDR3 DNA sequence: TGTGCCAGCAGCGCTAGCGGGGGCCGTCAAGAGACCCAGTACTTC. Full variable domain (missing parts from reference TRBV9 and TRBJ2-5): DSGVTQTPKHLITATGQRVTLRCSPRSGDLSVYWYQQSLDQGLQFLIQYYNGEERAKGNILERFSAQQFPDLHSELNLSSLELGDSALYFCASSASGGRQETQYFGPGTRLLVL.